This TCR beta chain derives from a study of shared clonotypes between healthy human individuals. Measured with immunoSEQ multiplex PCR; TCRdb has only the in-frame clones, and not every one. Of over a million clones in the sample, approximately 78% were seen once. Sequencing was done on a sample of memory CD4+ T cells from PBMCs. Stated subset: CD45RA-negative fraction. This TCR was sampled from a man younger than 35 in good health. Some clones in this sample may be carry-over from other donors' samples.

In DNA, the CDR3 is TGTGCCAGCAGCCCCTCGACTAGCGGGTTCACAGATACGCAGTATTTT. Amino acids: CASSPSTSGFTDTQYF. The chain couples TRBV28 to TRBJ2-3; 10 bases match TRBD2. Trimming removed 6 bases from V and 2 bases from J; junction bases left unmatched: 8. The CDR3 consists of 16 residues. Germline CDR1 and CDR2: MDHEN and SYDVKM. Combining the CDR3 with reference TRBV28 and TRBJ2-3 gives the whole variable domain DVKVTQSSRYLVKRTGEKVFLECVQDMDHENMFWYRQDPGLGLRLIYFSYDVKMKEKGDIPEGYSVSREKKERFSLILESASTNQTSMYLCASSPSTSGFTDTQYFGPGTRLTVL.